This is a list of T cell receptor beta chains from one sample in a study of blood T cell repertoires in COVID-19. Here immunoSEQ multiplex PCR was the method, and the copy in TCRdb shows in-frame clones only, minus some. The table lists about 100,000 clones, over 75% of them singletons. The sequenced sample consisted of peripheral blood. All receptors derive from a human donor in a cohort sampled during active COVID-19. Both conserved end residues are trimmed from each CDR3.

v_gene | CDR3aa
TRBV18 | ASSPGQATGELF
TRBV19 | ASRSLAGDLYEQY
TRBV7-8 | ASSHHRAGLLPPSGNTIY
TRBV5-6 | ASSLEFGTGGLDEQF
TRBV18 | ASSPGTSGSYEQY
TRBV18 | ASSPRTAPSTGELF
TRBV6-2/TRBV6-3 | ASSTKLTSGSGKTQY
TRBV5-4 | ASSTGGVGANVLT
TRBV4-3 | ASSQVGLAGDTQY
TRBV18 | ASSTGLAGGLDNEQF
TRBV6-5 | ASSYMGGGTF
TRBV7-2 | ASSPASQPTQY
TRBV27 | ASSLVGQGDLVGYT
TRBV4-1 | ASSQDPRGPGTQY
TRBV2 | ASNREGDQPQH
TRBV7-2 | ASSPQRGNGGEQY
TRBV27 | ASSLLTGGTGELF
TRBV5-6 | ASSLGLTEAF
TRBV19 | ASKRTSGSGETQY
TRBV6-5 | ASRLFRSETQY
TRBV15 | ATSWGPPSEYEQY
TRBV11-2 | ASSWKGLAGPTQY
TRBV6-2/TRBV6-3 | ASSYSKPGQLYGYT
TRBV23-1 | ASSQEDRDQETQY
TRBV18 | ASSPDWVEAF
TRBV6-5 | ASRLAGESYNEQF
TRBV5-1 | ASSPEIRGSMNTEAF
TRBV11-2 | ASSLVGQGPPLH
TRBV19 | ASSPGSAGYT
TRBV7-2 | ASSPGQGAFKTQY
TRBV25-1 | ASKQGNNEKLF
TRBV5-1 | ASSFAGQGAGEKLF
TRBV19 | ASSRDRVSPLH
TRBV5-4 | ASSLWSGLGEHEQY
TRBV11-2 | ASSFSRGRNEQF
TRBV9 | ASSVGGDSHQPQH
TRBV2 | ASSQRHGSSNQPQH
TRBV7-2 | ASSKDSYNSPLH
TRBV3-1/TRBV3-2 | ASSQDRDRHLDTQY
TRBV7-9 | ASNNMGADTQY
TRBV5-4 | ASSLRGTTEAF
TRBV10-3 | AISESGGEKLF
TRBV19 | ASSRQGNNYGYT
TRBV18 | ASSSLGHQNYGYT
TRBV20-1 | SASYGYT
TRBV19 | ASTNKDRGLGKLF
TRBV19 | ASSRGWGEAGELF
TRBV3-1/TRBV3-2 | ASSQGARETQY
TRBV4-3 | ASSQDSSSGNTIY
TRBV25-1 | ASSERLDIWAGNTIY
TRBV7-9 | ASNPGTGAEVVVYT
TRBV20-1 | SVLGTSRY
TRBV4-1 | ASSAPPGGGDTEAF
TRBV5-1 | ASSLAGETQY
TRBV5-1 | ASSEQGATDTQY